This is a list of T cell receptor beta chains from one sample in a study of blood T cell repertoires in COVID-19. Profiling relied on immunoSEQ multiplex PCR, and the TCRdb table lists in-frame clones only, not all of them. The sample has about 320,000 clones, approximately 85% seen once. The sequenced sample consisted of peripheral blood. Source of these receptors: a human donor in a cohort sampled during active COVID-19. CDR3s include the opening cysteine and the closing phenylalanine or tryptophan. Fields, in order: clone size, D gene, J gene, V gene, CDR3 DNA, CDR3 protein. The D gene is left open where the match is weak. Size values are once, few and many counts, or a class for expanded clones, and some rows have none.

clone size: -
D gene: -
J gene: TRBJ2-1
V gene: TRBV2
CDR3 DNA: TGTGCCAGCAGGAAAGAGGGGGTAGGTGAGCAGTTCTTC
CDR3 protein: CASRKEGVGEQFF

clone size: -
D gene: TRBD2
J gene: TRBJ2-3
V gene: TRBV6-1
CDR3 DNA: TGTGCCAGCAGTGAAACTAGCGGGGGATTAAATACGCAGTATTTT
CDR3 protein: CASSETSGGLNTQYF

clone size: -
D gene: -
J gene: TRBJ1-2
V gene: TRBV24-1
CDR3 DNA: TGTGCCACCAGTGATCTTGACAGTAACTATGGCTACACCTTC
CDR3 protein: CATSDLDSNYGYTF

clone size: -
D gene: -
J gene: TRBJ2-2
V gene: TRBV9
CDR3 DNA: TGTGCCAGCAAAACCGGGACAACGAACACCGGGGAGCTGTTTTTT
CDR3 protein: CASKTGTTNTGELFF

clone size: -
D gene: -
J gene: TRBJ1-3
V gene: TRBV12-5
CDR3 DNA: TGTGCTAGCCCAGGGGAACATGGAAACACCATATATTTT
CDR3 protein: CASPGEHGNTIYF

clone size: -
D gene: TRBD2
J gene: TRBJ2-5
V gene: TRBV28
CDR3 DNA: TGTGCCAGCAGTTTAGGCCTAGCGGACCAAGAGACCCAGTACTTC
CDR3 protein: CASSLGLADQETQYF

clone size: -
D gene: -
J gene: TRBJ1-5
V gene: TRBV2
CDR3 DNA: TGTGCCAGCAGTGCCACCAGACAGAATCATCAGCCCCAGCATTTT
CDR3 protein: CASSATRQNHQPQHF

clone size: -
D gene: -
J gene: TRBJ2-5
V gene: TRBV6-5
CDR3 DNA: TGTGCCAGCAGTCCGCAGCAAGAGACCCAGTACTTC
CDR3 protein: CASSPQQETQYF

clone size: few
D gene: TRBD1
J gene: TRBJ1-5
V gene: TRBV2
CDR3 DNA: TGTGCCAGCAGATGGACAGGGACAATCAATGGCAATCAGCCCCAGCATTTT
CDR3 protein: CASRWTGTINGNQPQHF

clone size: few
D gene: -
J gene: TRBJ1-5
V gene: TRBV3-1/TRBV3-2
CDR3 DNA: TGTGCCAGCAGCCAAGATCGTAATCAGCCCCAGCATTTT
CDR3 protein: CASSQDRNQPQHF

clone size: -
D gene: TRBD1
J gene: TRBJ2-7
V gene: TRBV11-2
CDR3 DNA: TGTGCCAGCAGCGCCCGACAGGGGATAAAGTCCTACGAGCAGTACTTC
CDR3 protein: CASSARQGIKSYEQYF

clone size: once
D gene: -
J gene: TRBJ1-2
V gene: TRBV5-8
CDR3 DNA: TGTGCCAGCAGCCCCAAGGTTGGGGCGCCCTATGGCTACACCTTC
CDR3 protein: CASSPKVGAPYGYTF

clone size: -
D gene: -
J gene: TRBJ1-2
V gene: TRBV12-3/TRBV12-4
CDR3 DNA: TGTGCCAGCAGTCGCACTGCTAACTATGGCTACACCTTC
CDR3 protein: CASSRTANYGYTF

clone size: -
D gene: TRBD2
J gene: TRBJ2-1
V gene: TRBV3-1/TRBV3-2
CDR3 DNA: TGTGCCAGCAGCCAGGGGCCGGAGCGGGGGCGAAATGAGCAGTTCTTC
CDR3 protein: CASSQGPERGRNEQFF

clone size: -
D gene: TRBD1
J gene: TRBJ2-5
V gene: TRBV2
CDR3 DNA: TGTGCCTCCCGACAGGGGAGTGTAGAGACCCAGTACTTC
CDR3 protein: CASRQGSVETQYF

clone size: -
D gene: -
J gene: TRBJ1-2
V gene: TRBV7-2
CDR3 DNA: TGTGCCAGCAGCTTAAATCGGGTCCTCTTTGGCTACACCTTC
CDR3 protein: CASSLNRVLFGYTF

clone size: -
D gene: -
J gene: TRBJ1-2
V gene: TRBV6-5
CDR3 DNA: TGTGCCAGCAAATTGGGGGGGCGTTCTGGCTACACCTTC
CDR3 protein: CASKLGGRSGYTF

clone size: -
D gene: -
J gene: TRBJ1-5
V gene: TRBV5-1
CDR3 DNA: TGCGCCAGCAAGAGTTTCCCCGATAGCAATCAGCCCCAGCATTTT
CDR3 protein: CASKSFPDSNQPQHF

clone size: once
D gene: TRBD1
J gene: TRBJ1-1
V gene: TRBV7-2
CDR3 DNA: TGTGCCAGCAGCCTAGAACCGGGACAGAAGGCTTTCTTT
CDR3 protein: CASSLEPGQKAFF

clone size: -
D gene: -
J gene: TRBJ1-2
V gene: TRBV30
CDR3 DNA: TGTGCCTGGGCCAGATCGAACTATGGCTACACCTTC
CDR3 protein: CAWARSNYGYTF

clone size: -
D gene: TRBD1
J gene: TRBJ2-3
V gene: TRBV2
CDR3 DNA: TGTGCCAGCAGACCGGGACAGCGCACAGATACGCAGTATTTT
CDR3 protein: CASRPGQRTDTQYF

clone size: once
D gene: -
J gene: TRBJ1-1
V gene: TRBV19
CDR3 DNA: TGTGCCAGTAGGGACATTAACACTGAAGCTTTCTTT
CDR3 protein: CASRDINTEAFF

clone size: -
D gene: TRBD1
J gene: TRBJ1-1
V gene: TRBV6-6
CDR3 DNA: TGTGCCAGCAGCCTCGACAGGGTTGAGGCTTTCTTT
CDR3 protein: CASSLDRVEAFF

clone size: -
D gene: TRBD1
J gene: TRBJ2-7
V gene: TRBV3-1/TRBV3-2
CDR3 DNA: TGTGCCAGCAGCCGAGGACAGGGCACCTACGAGCAGTACTTC
CDR3 protein: CASSRGQGTYEQYF

clone size: -
D gene: -
J gene: TRBJ1-5
V gene: TRBV28
CDR3 DNA: TGTGCCAGCAGTTCAGTTGGCAGAGCGGATCAGCCCCAGCATTTT
CDR3 protein: CASSSVGRADQPQHF

clone size: once
D gene: -
J gene: TRBJ2-7
V gene: TRBV10-2
CDR3 DNA: TGCGCCAGCGGCCCCCGGGACACCTACGAGCAGTACTTC
CDR3 protein: CASGPRDTYEQYF

clone size: -
D gene: -
J gene: TRBJ2-7
V gene: TRBV7-8
CDR3 DNA: TGTGCCAGCAGCCCTTTGGAGAGCTCCTACGAGCAGTACTTC
CDR3 protein: CASSPLESSYEQYF